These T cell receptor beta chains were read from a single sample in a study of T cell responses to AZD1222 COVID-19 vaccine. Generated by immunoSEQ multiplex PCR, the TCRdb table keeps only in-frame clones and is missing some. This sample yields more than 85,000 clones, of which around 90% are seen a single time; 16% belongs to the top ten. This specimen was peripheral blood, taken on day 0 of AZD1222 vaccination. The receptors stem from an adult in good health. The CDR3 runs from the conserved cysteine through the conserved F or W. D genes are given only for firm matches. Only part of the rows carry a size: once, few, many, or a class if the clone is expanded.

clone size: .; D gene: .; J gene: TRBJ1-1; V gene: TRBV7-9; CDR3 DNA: TGTGCCAGCAGCTTTTTGGCGCGTACTGAAGCTTTCTTT; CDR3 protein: CASSFLARTEAFF
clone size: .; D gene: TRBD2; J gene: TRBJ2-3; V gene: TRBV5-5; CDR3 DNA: TGTGCCAGCAGGGTGGGGACTACTAACACAGATACGCAGTATTTT; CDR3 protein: CASRVGTTNTDTQYF
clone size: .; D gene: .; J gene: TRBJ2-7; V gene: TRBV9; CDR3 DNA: TGTGCCAGCAGCGTTTATAGCGCCGGGGGCGAGCAGTACTTC; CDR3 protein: CASSVYSAGGEQYF
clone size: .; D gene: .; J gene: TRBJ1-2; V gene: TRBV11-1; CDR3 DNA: TGTGCCAGCAGCTTAGAAGGAGATGGCTACACCTTC; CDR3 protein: CASSLEGDGYTF
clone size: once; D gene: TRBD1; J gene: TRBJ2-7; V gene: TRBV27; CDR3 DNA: TGTGCCAGCAGTCCCGGGACAGGCTTTTTGGGCGAGCAGTACTTC; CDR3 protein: CASSPGTGFLGEQYF
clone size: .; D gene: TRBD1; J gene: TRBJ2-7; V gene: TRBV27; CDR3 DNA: TGTGCCAGCAGTTGGGGAACAGGGGGTTCCTCCTACGAGCAGTACTTC; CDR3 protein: CASSWGTGGSSYEQYF
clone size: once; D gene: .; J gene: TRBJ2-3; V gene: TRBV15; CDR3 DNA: TGTGCCACCAGCAGAGATCCCAGGAGCAGGGCCCTTGCAGATACGCAGTATTTT; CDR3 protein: CATSRDPRSRALADTQYF
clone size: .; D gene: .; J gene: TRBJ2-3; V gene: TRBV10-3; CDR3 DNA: TGTGCCATCAGTACCAACACAGATACGCAGTATTTT; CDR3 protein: CAISTNTDTQYF
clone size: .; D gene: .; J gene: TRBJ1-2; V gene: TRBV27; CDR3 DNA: TGTGCCAGCAGTTTAGGGGGGACGGAGCCACGGGGCTACACCTTC; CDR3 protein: CASSLGGTEPRGYTF
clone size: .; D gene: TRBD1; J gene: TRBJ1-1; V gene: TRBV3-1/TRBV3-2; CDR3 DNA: TGTGCCAGCAGCCAACAGGGGGCGGTTACTGAAGCTTTCTTT; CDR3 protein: CASSQQGAVTEAFF
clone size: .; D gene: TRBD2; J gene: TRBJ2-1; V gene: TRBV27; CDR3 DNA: TGTGCCAGCAGGTTAGCGGGAGCGGGGGATGAGCAGTTCTTC; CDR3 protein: CASRLAGAGDEQFF
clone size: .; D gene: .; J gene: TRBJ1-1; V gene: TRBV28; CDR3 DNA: TGTGCCAGCAGTTTAGGGACGGAGGCCCACACTGAAGCTTTCTTT; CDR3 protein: CASSLGTEAHTEAFF
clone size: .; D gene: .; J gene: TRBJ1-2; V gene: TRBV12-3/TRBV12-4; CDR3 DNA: TGTGCCAGCAGTCCACGTTACTCTGGCTACACCTTC; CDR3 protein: CASSPRYSGYTF